This T cell receptor beta chain appears in the sequencing data of a study of T cells in tuberculosis. Study as a whole: IGRA-negative adolescents, IGRA-positive adolescents with latent tuberculosis and adults with active tuberculosis formed this South African cohort.

Adolescents were screened for latent TB by skin test and IGRA. Study-wide results and caveats: GEM motif frequencies gave 60% to 70% accuracy; the GMM repertoire gave 80% to 90%.

The J segment lost 7 bases and the V segment lost 8 bases, leaving 4 bases of the junction unmatched. There are 14 residues in the CDR3. The V gene's germline CDR1 is MGHRA and CDR2 YSYEKL. To note about this clone: What it binds is not known.

TCRdb's table, derived via immunoSEQ multiplex PCR, lists solely in-frame clones and lacks some. The table has 23,000 or so clones, around 95% seen once. Sequences were obtained from PBMCs. This chain uses TRBV4-1 with TRBJ2-1; TRBD2 matches 14 bases. This TCR derives from a donor aged 5-35 years with latent tuberculosis or without tuberculosis infection. The CDR3 coding sequence is TGCGCCAGCGGACTAGCGGGGGGACCTAATGAGCAGTTCTTC. Encoded protein: CASGLAGGPNEQFF.